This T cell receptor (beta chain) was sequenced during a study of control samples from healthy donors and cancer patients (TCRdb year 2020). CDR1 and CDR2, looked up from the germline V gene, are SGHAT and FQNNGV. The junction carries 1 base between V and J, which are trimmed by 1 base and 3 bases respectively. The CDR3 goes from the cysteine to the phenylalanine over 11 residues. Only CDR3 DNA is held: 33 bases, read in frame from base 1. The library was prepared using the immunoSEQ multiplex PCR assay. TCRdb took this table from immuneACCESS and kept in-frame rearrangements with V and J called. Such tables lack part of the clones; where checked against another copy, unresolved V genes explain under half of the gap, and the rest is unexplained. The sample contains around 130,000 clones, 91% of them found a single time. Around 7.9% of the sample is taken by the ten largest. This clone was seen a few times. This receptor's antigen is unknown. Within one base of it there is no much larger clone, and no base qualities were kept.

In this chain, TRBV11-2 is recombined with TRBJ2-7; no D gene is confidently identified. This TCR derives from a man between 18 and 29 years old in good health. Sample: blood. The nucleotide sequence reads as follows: TGTGCCAGCAGCTTAGTCTACGAGCAGTACTTC. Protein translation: CASSLVYEQYF.